The 17 T cell receptor beta chains below all came from one sample that was sequenced in a study of cytomegalovirus exposure and HLA in healthy donors (dated by TCRdb to the late 2010s). The library was obtained by the immunoSEQ multiplex PCR assay. For the multiplex PCR, a mixture combining 60 forward primers for TCR Vbeta segments and 13 reverse primers for TCR Jbeta segments was used. TCRdb's version of the immuneACCESS table is confined to in-frame rearrangements and falls short of the full clone set. An unresolved V gene accounts for under half of the shortfall where checked; the remainder is of unknown origin. Counted in this sample were 140,000 to 150,000 clones; 60% to 80% of them appeared once. Less than 5% of the sample lies in the top ten. The material sequenced was PBMCs. The receptor source for this set is a male donor in good health and CMV-seronegative.

The CDR3 reads CASSPQRVASYEQYF. CDR3 coding DNA: TGCGCCAGCAGCCCCCAGCGGGTCGCCTCCTACGAGCAGTACTTC. V is TRBV5-1 and J is TRBJ2-7, with D possibly matching TRBD2 (6 bases). V was cut by 4 bases and J by 0 bases, with 14 bases left in between. The CDR3 runs 15 residues. Germline CDR1 is SGHRS and CDR2 is YFSETQ.

The genes are TRBV11-2 and TRBJ2-5, with TRBD1 identical over 8 bases. V was clipped by 5 bases and J by 4 bases; unmatched bases: 6. CDR1 is SGHAT and CDR2 is FQNNGV in the germline V gene. The CDR3 loop spans 14 amino acids. The CDR3 here is CASSRFDRGETQYF. The DNA of the CDR3 is TGTGCCAGCAGCCGTTTCGACAGGGGAGAGACCCAGTACTTC. Looking up the rest from reference TRBV11-2 and TRBJ2-5 gives the full variable domain: EAGVAQSPRYKIIEKRQSVAFWCNPISGHATLYWYQQILGQGPKLLIQFQNNGVVDDSQLPKDRFSAERLKGVDSTLKIQPAKLEDSAVYLCASSRFDRGETQYFGPGTRLLVL.

This clone was seen only a few times. Its ends do not fully match the called genes, so a read error is possible. This sequence joins TRBV6-1 and TRBJ2-7; a possible D gene is TRBD1 (6 bases). This CDR3 has 18 residues. Germline V gene lookup returns CDR1 MNHNS and CDR2 SASEGT. Here the CDR3 reads CASSKARGRTGSSYEQYF. The CDR3 coding sequence is TGTGCCAGCAGTAAAGCCCGGGGACGAACAGGGAGCTCCTACGAGCAGTACTTC.

V gene TRBV9 combines with J gene TRBJ2-4; possible D gene TRBD2, 7 bases. With 4 bases removed from V and 12 bases from J, the gap between germline ends came to 23 bases. Per the germline V gene, CDR1 is SGDLS and CDR2 is YYNGEE. This CDR3 has 15 amino acids. The CDR3 DNA reads as TGTGCCAGCAGCCTGGATGGGGGGGGCACAGACAGTCAGTACTTC. Protein product: CASSLDGGGTDSQYF.

J is TRBJ2-2 and V is TRBV9; 9 nucleotides line up with TRBD1. J gave up 0 bases and V 3 bases, and 12 bases lay outside the gene matches. The germline V gene encodes CDR1 SGDLS and CDR2 YYNGEE. The CDR3 is made up of 19 amino acids. The CDR3 DNA reads as TGTGCCAGCAGCGCCTCACCGGGACAGGGAACCTCGAACACCGGGGAGCTGTTTTTT. The encoded protein is CASSASPGQGTSNTGELFF.

The chain combines TRBV5-1 with TRBJ1-1, with TRBD1 identical over 7 bases. Per germline, CDR1 SGHRS and CDR2 YFSETQ. The length of the CDR3 is 14 residues. With V trimmed by 0 bases and J by 4 bases, 3 bases remained unmatched. The CDR3: CASSLEAGGTEAFF. For the CDR3, the DNA is TGCGCCAGCAGCTTGGAGGCAGGGGGCACTGAAGCTTTCTTT.

V usage is TRBV18 and J usage is TRBJ2-2; 7 bases fit TRBD1. CDR1 KGHSH and CDR2 LQKENI come from the germline V gene. The CDR3 has 15 residues. Trimming cost V 3 bases and J 4 bases; bases outside gene matches: 5. The CDR3 DNA sequence: TGTGCCAGCTCACCTCCGACAGGGATCACCGGGGAGCTGTTTTTT. Amino acid sequence: CASSPPTGITGELFF.

V gene TRBV5-1 combines with J gene TRBJ2-3, with D possibly being TRBD2 (6 bases). The CDR3 has 15 residues. Germline CDR1 reads SGHRS; CDR2 reads YFSETQ. V shed 0 bases and J shed 2 bases, with 10 bases lying between them. CDR3 residues: CASSLVPGATDTQYF. CDR3 DNA: TGCGCCAGCAGCTTGGTGCCGGGAGCCACAGATACGCAGTATTTT.

The V and J genes are TRBV2 and TRBJ2-7; tentatively, D is TRBD1 (6 bases). The germline V and J ends were trimmed by 4 bases and 3 bases, with 10 bases remaining between them. From germline, CDR1 is SNHLY and CDR2 FYNNEI. The CDR3 is 13 residues long. CDR3 nucleotide sequence: TGTGCCAGCAGTGGGACAGTTGGCTACGAGCAGTACTTC. Protein: CASSGTVGYEQYF.

The V and J genes are TRBV13 and TRBJ2-3, with D unclear. The CDR3 totals 14 residues. Germline CDR1 and CDR2: PRHDT and FYEKMQ (reference sequence). The V end lost 2 bases, the J end lost 7 bases, and 13 bases lay between the germline ends. The CDR3 bases are TGTGCCAGCAGCTTACGTGCGGTCATCCATACGCAGTATTTT. This encodes CASSLRAVIHTQYF.

This clone was seen a single time. The chain is built from TRBV14 and TRBJ2-1; TRBD2 agrees at 10 bases. V trimming: 6 bases; J trimming: 6 bases; junction bases outside the gene matches: 14. This CDR3 has 17 amino acids. CDR1 and CDR2 from the germline V gene are SGHDN and FVKESK. The CDR3 DNA follows: TGTGCCAGCAGTCCGTTTAGCGGGAGGCCCATAAGCAATGAGCAGTTCTTC. Translated: CASSPFSGRPISNEQFF. Combining the CDR3 with reference TRBV14 and TRBJ2-1 gives the whole variable domain EAGVTQFPSHSVIEKGQTVTLRCDPISGHDNLYWYRRVMGKEIKFLLHFVKESKQDESGMPNNRFLAERTGGTYSTLKVQPAELEDSGVYFCASSPFSGRPISNEQFFGPGTRLTVL.

V gene TRBV6-6 combines with J gene TRBJ2-5; D ambiguous. The CDR3 covers 15 residues. The germline gives CDR1 MNHNY, CDR2 SVGAGI (reference sequence). The ends were cut back, 5 bases at V and 0 bases at J, with 13 bases in the middle. CDR3 in DNA: TGTGCCAGCAGTCTCCGAGACTGGTACCAAGAGACCCAGTACTTC. This gives the protein CASSLRDWYQETQYF.

The chain has TRBV6-1 and TRBJ2-5; D not certain. With the DNA end fitting TRBJ2-7 better, the J assignment may be wrong. This CDR3 is 9 amino acids long. From germline, CDR1 is MNHNS and CDR2 SASEGT. The DNA of the CDR3 is TGTGCCAACCGCTACGAGCAGTACTTC. Residues: CANRYEQYF.

Of note for this clone: Other DNA sequences within the sample encode an identical CDR3. The chain uses TRBV11-3 and TRBJ2-3; 7 bases are a match to TRBD2. The germline gives CDR1 SGHNT, CDR2 YENEEA. CDR3 length equals 15 residues. Trimming removed 1 base from V and 2 bases from J; junction bases left unmatched: 3. This CDR3 is CASSLGGRSTDTQYF. The CDR3 nucleotides are TGTGCCAGCAGCTTAGGCGGGAGATCCACAGATACGCAGTATTTT.

The genes are TRBV7-3 and TRBJ2-3, with 9 positions matching TRBD2. Germline V gene sequence: CDR1 SGHTA, CDR2 FQGTGA. The length of the CDR3 is 16 residues. Trimming took 5 bases from V and 2 from J; bases not matched to a gene: 8. The CDR3 reads CASSPSSGAYTDTQYF. The CDR3, as DNA: TGTGCCAGCAGCCCATCTAGCGGGGCGTACACAGATACGCAGTATTTT.

CDR3 in DNA: TGTGCCAGCAGCCGAGGGGGCTCTAATCAGCCCCAGCATTTT. Encoded protein: CASSRGGSNQPQHF. The chain recombines TRBV5-4 with TRBJ1-5; the match to TRBD1 covers 7 bases. The CDR3 consists of 14 residues. Per the germline V gene, CDR1 is SGHNT and CDR2 is YYREEE (reference sequence). J gave up 4 bases and V 4 bases, and 5 bases lay outside the gene matches.

This clone was seen a single time. This chain connects TRBV6-1 to TRBJ1-5; D perhaps matches TRBD1 (5 bases). The CDR3 has 13 amino acids. V lost 2 bases and J 5 bases, leaving 7 bases between the germline ends. Germline loops: CDR1 MNHNS, CDR2 SASEGT. The CDR3 nucleotides are TGTGCCAGCAGTGAACGGGGGTATCAGCCCCAGCATTTT. Its translation is CASSERGYQPQHF.